Presented here are 12 T cell receptor beta chains from one specimen sequenced in a study of Ad26.COV2.S vaccination and SARS-CoV-2 variants. Clones were sequenced by immunoSEQ multiplex PCR, and TCRdb holds only the in-frame ones, with some missing. The table lists 300,000 to 350,000 clones, more than 85% of them singletons. Treatment described: 15 to 20 received Ad26.COV2.S at low or high dose, single or two shots; 5 received placebo; per-sample allocation not given. It was on day 63 after the first vaccine or placebo injection that samples were taken. The input for sequencing was peripheral blood, taken in a trial of Ad26.COV2.S vaccine versus placebo. All receptors derive from a person between 18 and 59 years old who received the Ad26.COV2.S COVID-19 vaccine or a placebo.

V is TRBV4-3 and J is TRBJ1-3; D is perhaps TRBD1 (6 bases). Germline assignment: CDR1 LGHNA and CDR2 YSLEER. V lost 4 bases and J 4 bases, leaving 14 bases between the germline ends. CDR3 length equals 15 residues. The CDR3 here is CASSPLPGQGNTIYF. In DNA, the CDR3 is TGCGCCAGCAGCCCCCTTCCGGGACAAGGAAACACCATATATTTT.

This clone was found a few times. This rearrangement joins TRBV25-1 to TRBJ1-1; no clear D. Germline V gene lookup returns CDR1 MGHDK and CDR2 SYGVNS. V was trimmed by 5 bases and J by 2 bases, leaving 9 bases between them. This CDR3 is 13 amino acids long. In DNA form, the CDR3 reads TGTGCCAGCAGTCTGACTCTTAACACTGAAGCTTTCTTT. Translating gives CASSLTLNTEAFF.

This chain connects TRBV5-4 to TRBJ2-3; 8 nucleotides align to TRBD1. Trimming took 4 bases from V and 3 from J; bases not matched to a gene: 4. Germline CDR1 SGHNT, CDR2 YYREEE (reference sequence). The CDR3 extends over 14 amino acids. The CDR3 sequence: CASSPGQATDTQYF. The CDR3 DNA sequence: TGTGCCAGCAGCCCGGGACAGGCGACAGATACGCAGTATTTT.

The chain is built from TRBV2 and TRBJ1-5; D is unclear. The V end lost 3 bases, the J end lost 2 bases, and 11 bases lay between the germline ends. CDR1 is SNHLY, CDR2 FYNNEI, per germline. The CDR3 has 15 residues. The CDR3 sequence: CASSDGQVRNQPQHF. The DNA of the CDR3 is TGTGCCAGCAGTGATGGCCAGGTGCGCAATCAGCCCCAGCATTTT. Full variable domain (remainder filled in from reference TRBV2 and TRBJ1-5): EPEVTQTPSHQVTQMGQEVILRCVPISNHLYFYWYRQILGQKVEFLVSFYNNEISEKSEIFDDQFSVERPDGSNFTLKIRSTKLEDSAMYFCASSDGQVRNQPQHFGDGTRLSIL.

This chain uses TRBV5-6 with TRBJ2-5; D unresolved. Germline-derived CDR1 and CDR2 are SGHDT and YYEEEE. V shed 0 bases and J shed 1 base, with 13 bases lying between them. The CDR3 contains 16 residues. The CDR3 here is CASSLAPGPSQETQYF. The DNA for the CDR3 is TGTGCCAGCAGCTTGGCTCCCGGACCTTCCCAAGAGACCCAGTACTTC.

V gene TRBV3-1 (or the pseudogene TRBV3-2) combines with J gene TRBJ2-5; a weak D match, TRBD2 (5 bases). The germline gives CDR1 LGHDT, CDR2 YNNKEL (reference sequence). V dropped 6 bases and J dropped 2 bases, with 10 bases sitting between them. This CDR3 has 13 amino acids. The CDR3: CASSRAVQETQYF. The CDR3 DNA sequence: TGTGCCAGCAGTAGAGCGGTACAAGAGACCCAGTACTTC.

The gene calls are TRBV7-2 and TRBJ1-5; TRBD1 might be the D (6 bases). This CDR3 region has 16 residues. Germline CDR1 and CDR2: SGHTA and FQGNSA. Trimming removed 3 bases from V and 0 bases from J, with 12 bases in between. DNA of the CDR3: TGTGCCAGCAGCTTTGAAGGGGGGTATAGCAATCAGCCCCAGCATTTT. As protein: CASSFEGGYSNQPQHF.

This sequence joins TRBV27 and TRBJ1-5; TRBD1 agrees at 9 bases. J was trimmed by 0 bases and V by 7 bases; bases with no gene match: 4. The CDR3 has 15 residues. Germline V gene data show CDR1 as MNHEY and CDR2 as SMNVEV (reference sequence). The CDR3 bases are TGTGCCAGCAAACCACAGGGGGCTAGCAATCAGCCCCAGCATTTT. This translates into CASKPQGASNQPQHF.

The chain couples TRBV5-1 to TRBJ2-7; a weak D match, TRBD1 (5 bases). Trimming stripped 0 bases from V and 1 base from J, with 14 bases between. The germline CDR1 and CDR2 sequences are SGHRS and YFSETQ. This CDR3 is built from 16 residues. In DNA form, the CDR3 reads TGCGCCAGCAGCTTGGCCCCCAGGGATACTTCCTACGAGCAGTACTTC. Amino acid sequence: CASSLAPRDTSYEQYF.

The chain's CDR3 is CASSEEGGNQPQHF. CDR3 nucleotide sequence: TGTGCCAGCAGTGAAGAAGGTGGCAATCAGCCCCAGCATTTT. The V and J genes are TRBV6-4 and TRBJ1-5; unclear D gene. Deletions cut 3 bases from V and 2 bases from J, with 8 bases between. Germline CDR1 and CDR2: MRHNA and SNTAGT. There are 14 residues in the CDR3.

V gene TRBV6-6 combines with J gene TRBJ1-2; TRBD1 agrees at 10 bases. The CDR3 is made up of 16 amino acids. Germline CDR1 reads MNHNY; CDR2 reads SVGAGI (reference sequence). V gave up 0 bases and J gave up 4 bases; unmatched junction bases: 5. In nucleotides, the CDR3 is TGTGCCAGCAGTTACTCCGGACAGGGGGGGAGCTATGGCTACACCTTC. Translated: CASSYSGQGGSYGYTF.

The chain recombines TRBV9 with TRBJ2-2; 12 bases map to TRBD2. CDR3 length: 17 amino acids. V lost 4 bases and J lost 1; bases outside the gene matches: 5. Germline CDR1 SGDLS, CDR2 YYNGEE. The CDR3 here is CASSTRTSGMNTGELFF. The CDR3 nucleotides are TGTGCCAGCAGCACCCGGACTAGCGGGATGAACACCGGGGAGCTGTTTTTT.